This T cell receptor (beta chain) stems from a study of blood T cell repertoires in COVID-19. Study processing details: The assay estimated nucleated cells by amplifying reference gene primers. The protocol was immunoSEQ multiplex PCR, while the TCRdb copy is restricted to in-frame clones and leaves out a portion. D and trimming were read from the DNA, whereas the V and J calls and clone size are those reported in that table. The sample lists roughly 250,000 clones, more than 75% occurring once. Trimming shortened V by 4 bases and J by 7 bases, and 19 bases separated the two germline ends. This CDR3 contains 15 residues. CDR1 and CDR2 from the germline V gene are GTSNPN and SVGIG (reference sequence). Living in 25 or so US areas, the participants were between about 18 and 100 years of age.

This receptor was identified in a woman aged 45-65 years who had recovered from COVID-19. Sequencing was performed on PBMCs or T cells enriched from blood (not recorded which). The V call is TRBV30, the J call TRBJ1-4; no clear D. The CDR3 loop reads CAWNRFGDYIEKLFF. The DNA for the CDR3 is TGTGCCTGGAATCGCTTCGGGGATTATATTGAAAAACTGTTTTTT.